This paragraph covers one T cell receptor beta chain sequence. The antigen is undetermined. PCR involved 60 Vbeta and 13 Jbeta primers. Sequencing was performed with immunoSEQ multiplex PCR; in TCRdb, only in-frame clones are kept and a portion is missing. The data hold about 230,000 clones, with approximately 81% observed a single time. This record belongs to a study of cytomegalovirus exposure and HLA in healthy donors. Study results and caveats: Within a later analysis, the majority of CMV-associated TCR beta chains appeared HLA-restricted. Several V segments, TRBV6-2 and TRBV6-3 among them, could not be told apart and were dropped.

CDR1 SGHNT and CDR2 YYREEE come from the germline V gene (reference sequence). The V segment lost 5 bases and the J segment 3 bases; nucleotides outside the gene matches: 4. There are 13 residues in the CDR3. The chain has TRBV5-4 and TRBJ2-5; TRBD2 matches 7 bases. The clonotype was recovered from a human donor in good health. The sample consisted of PBMCs. The CDR3: CASRLGGEETQYF. CDR3 DNA: TGTGCCAGCAGACTGGGGGGGGAAGAGACCCAGTACTTC.